A selection of T cell receptor beta chains follows, all from one sample in a study of blood T cell repertoires in COVID-19. The assay was immunoSEQ multiplex PCR, and TCRdb's table has in-frame clones only and misses some. The sample contains 240,000 or so clones, about 83% of which appear only once. Sequencing was done on a sample of PBMCs or T cells enriched from blood (not recorded which). Receptors were obtained from a woman aged 45 to 65 who had recovered from COVID-19. Both conserved end residues are part of each CDR3. A D gene is named only where the DNA matches it firmly. Not all rows give a size; the values are once, few, many and, for expanded clones, a class.

>TRBV9|TRBD1|TRBJ2-2|NA
CASSLQTGATGELFF
TGTGCCAGCAGCCTCCAGACAGGGGCAACCGGGGAGCTGTTTTTT
>TRBV2|NA|TRBJ1-2|NA
CASGQQGSGGGYTF
TGTGCCAGCGGGCAACAGGGAAGTGGGGGTGGCTACACCTTC
>TRBV30|NA|TRBJ1-1|NA
CAWSPDSNTEAFF
TGTGCCTGGAGTCCAGATTCGAACACTGAAGCTTTCTTT
>TRBV9|NA|TRBJ2-2|NA
CASSISGPNTGELFF
TGTGCCAGCAGCATAAGCGGCCCGAACACCGGGGAGCTGTTTTTT
>TRBV30|TRBD1|TRBJ1-4|NA
CAWSSYGTGDEKLFF
TGTGCCTGGAGTTCATACGGGACAGGTGATGAAAAACTGTTTTTT
>TRBV5-1|TRBD2|TRBJ2-7|once
CASSLEYAGGSYEQYF
TGCGCCAGCAGCTTGGAATACGCGGGGGGCTCCTACGAGCAGTACTTC
>TRBV6-1|TRBD1|TRBJ1-5|NA
CASSDLPGQGSQPQHF
TGTGCCAGCAGTGACCTTCCGGGACAGGGGAGTCAGCCCCAGCATTTT
>TRBV7-2|NA|TRBJ1-2|NA
CASTQGARTGGYTF
TGTGCCAGCACCCAAGGAGCCCGGACTGGCGGCTACACCTTC
>TRBV4-3|TRBD2|TRBJ2-3|NA
CASSQDMGGTTQYF
TGCGCCAGCAGCCAAGATATGGGAGGGACTACGCAGTATTTT
>TRBV5-1|TRBD1|TRBJ1-1|NA
CASSSGTGGEAFF
TGCGCCAGCAGCTCCGGGACAGGGGGAGAAGCTTTCTTT
>TRBV9|NA|TRBJ2-3|NA
CASSVRSASTDTQYF
TGTGCCAGCAGCGTACGGAGCGCTAGCACAGATACGCAGTATTTT
>TRBV29-1|TRBD1|TRBJ1-1|NA
CSGRQGEFTEAFF
TGCAGCGGGCGACAGGGAGAATTCACTGAAGCTTTCTTT
>TRBV7-9|TRBD1|TRBJ1-2|NA
CASSLPGQGPYGYTF
TGTGCCAGCAGTCTTCCCGGACAGGGTCCATATGGCTACACCTTC
>TRBV7-9|TRBD1|TRBJ2-4|NA
CASSAIQGAVNIQYF
TGTGCCAGCAGCGCGATACAGGGGGCGGTAAACATTCAGTACTTC
>TRBV9|TRBD2|TRBJ2-1|NA
CASSATSGGVREQFF
TGTGCCAGCAGCGCAACTAGCGGGGGGGTCCGCGAGCAGTTCTTC
>TRBV7-2|NA|TRBJ1-2|NA
CASSFPAGHNYGYTF
TGTGCCAGCAGCTTCCCGGCAGGACACAACTATGGCTACACCTTC
>TRBV12-1|NA|TRBJ1-4|few
CASSLVLPPTPATNEKLFF
TGTGCCAGCAGCCTCGTACTACCTCCGACTCCTGCAACTAATGAAAAACTGTTTTTT
>TRBV4-3|TRBD2|TRBJ2-1|NA
CASSQEPSGRNYNEQFF
TGCGCCAGCAGCCAAGAGCCTAGCGGGAGGAATTACAATGAGCAGTTCTTC
>TRBV4-1|NA|TRBJ1-1|NA
CASSPTGITEAFF
TGCGCCAGCAGCCCGACAGGTATCACTGAAGCTTTCTTT
>TRBV4-2|TRBD1|TRBJ2-5|NA
CASSKGQGESQTQYF
TGTGCCAGCAGCAAGGGACAGGGGGAAAGCCAGACCCAGTACTTC
>TRBV3-1/TRBV3-2|TRBD2|TRBJ2-3|few
CASSQVTGGDTDTQYF
TGTGCCAGCAGCCAAGTGACGGGGGGGGACACAGATACGCAGTATTTT
>TRBV4-1|NA|TRBJ2-5|NA
CASSQERLGGPAETQYF
TGCGCCAGCAGCCAAGAACGGTTGGGTGGGCCGGCGGAGACCCAGTACTTC
>TRBV24-1|NA|TRBJ1-5|NA
CATSRGGSNQPQHF
TGTGCCACCAGTCGTGGGGGGAGCAATCAGCCCCAGCATTTT
>TRBV9|NA|TRBJ1-6|NA
CASSVGGNPSSYNSPLHF
TGTGCCAGCAGCGTAGGCGGAAACCCCTCCTCCTATAATTCACCCCTCCACTTT
>TRBV4-3|TRBD1|TRBJ1-4|NA
CASSQVYRGLGEKLFF
TGCGCCAGCAGCCAAGTTTACAGGGGGCTGGGTGAAAAACTGTTTTTT
>TRBV7-8|NA|TRBJ1-5|NA
CASSLGGPTSNQPQHF
TGTGCCAGCAGCTTAGGAGGGCCGACTAGCAATCAGCCCCAGCATTTT
>TRBV4-1|TRBD1|TRBJ2-1|NA
CASSEQGYNEQFF
TGCGCCAGCAGCGAACAGGGGTACAATGAGCAGTTCTTC
>TRBV4-3|TRBD2|TRBJ2-7|NA
CASSPGRDSYEQYF
TGCGCCAGCAGCCCAGGGAGGGACTCCTACGAGCAGTACTTC
>TRBV13|NA|TRBJ2-7|few
CASSLGGAGPYEQYF
TGTGCCAGCAGCCTGGGGGGGGCGGGACCTTACGAGCAGTACTTC
>TRBV15|NA|TRBJ1-6|NA
CATSRNRAGGSPLHF
TGTGCCACCAGCCGTAACAGGGCGGGGGGTTCACCCCTCCACTTT
>TRBV27|TRBD1|TRBJ2-1|NA
CASSFGTGSSIEQFF
TGTGCCAGCAGTTTTGGGACAGGGTCTAGCATTGAGCAGTTCTTC
>TRBV7-3|TRBD1|TRBJ1-1|NA
CASSATGADTEAFF
TGTGCCAGCAGCGCGACAGGGGCTGACACTGAAGCTTTCTTT
>TRBV10-3|NA|TRBJ1-2|NA
CAISESTTGLLGYTF
TGTGCCATCAGTGAGTCGACCACGGGACTATTAGGCTACACCTTC
>TRBV28|TRBD1|TRBJ2-7|few
CASSSRFGTGWNYEQYF
TGTGCCAGCAGTTCCAGATTCGGGACAGGGTGGAACTACGAGCAGTACTTC
>TRBV18|NA|TRBJ2-7|NA
CASSRGQGIISYEQYF
TGTGCCAGCTCACGCGGGCAAGGGATTATATCCTACGAGCAGTACTTC
>TRBV5-4|NA|TRBJ1-1|NA
CASSSRKTENTEAFF
TGTGCCAGCAGCTCAAGAAAGACAGAGAACACTGAAGCTTTCTTT
>TRBV18|NA|TRBJ2-7|NA
CASSLYPGQSSYEQYF
TGTGCCAGCTCACTGTACCCCGGACAGTCTTCCTACGAGCAGTACTTC
>TRBV5-1|NA|TRBJ2-5|few
CASSRAGPEQETQYF
TGCGCCAGCAGCCGGGCAGGGCCGGAACAAGAGACCCAGTACTTC
>TRBV19|TRBD1|TRBJ1-5|once
CASSQSSGTGTYSNQPQHF
TGTGCCAGTAGTCAAAGCTCCGGGACAGGGACGTATAGCAATCAGCCCCAGCATTTT
>TRBV2|NA|TRBJ1-5|NA
CASSVDQGRNQPQHF
TGTGCCAGCAGTGTGGATCAGGGGCGCAATCAGCCCCAGCATTTT
>TRBV18|TRBD1|TRBJ2-7|once
CASSVTGTGAYEQYF
TGTGCCAGCTCAGTAACCGGGACAGGGGCCTACGAGCAGTACTTC
>TRBV5-1|TRBD1|TRBJ2-1|NA
CASSRDSERFF
TGCGCCAGCAGCCGGGACAGTGAAAGGTTCTTC
>TRBV7-3|NA|TRBJ1-2|NA
CASSLGGLANYGYTF
TGTGCCAGCAGCTTAGGGGGCCTGGCTAACTATGGCTACACCTTC
>TRBV7-2|NA|TRBJ1-1|NA
CASSSRRSNTEAFF
TGTGCCAGCAGCTCGCGGCGCTCGAACACTGAAGCTTTCTTT
>TRBV19|NA|TRBJ1-6|NA
CASSSHTGYNSPLHF
TGTGCCAGTAGTAGTCACACCGGGTATAATTCACCCCTCCACTTT
>TRBV27|NA|TRBJ2-7|NA
CASSPNGHGPSYEQYF
TGTGCCAGCAGTCCAAACGGACACGGACCATCCTACGAGCAGTACTTC